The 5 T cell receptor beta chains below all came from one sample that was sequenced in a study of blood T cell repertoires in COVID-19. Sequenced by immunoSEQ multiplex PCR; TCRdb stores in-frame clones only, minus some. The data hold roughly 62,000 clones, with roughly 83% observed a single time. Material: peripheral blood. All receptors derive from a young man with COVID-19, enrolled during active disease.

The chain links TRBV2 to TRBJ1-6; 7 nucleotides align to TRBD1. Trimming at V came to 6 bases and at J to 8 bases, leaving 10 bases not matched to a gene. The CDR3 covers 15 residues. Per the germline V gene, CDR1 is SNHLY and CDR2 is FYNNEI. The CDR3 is CASRDDRAIHSPLHF. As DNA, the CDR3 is TGTGCCAGCAGGGATGACAGGGCCATACATTCACCCCTCCACTTT. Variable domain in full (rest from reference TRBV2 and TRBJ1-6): EPEVTQTPSHQVTQMGQEVILRCVPISNHLYFYWYRQILGQKVEFLVSFYNNEISEKSEIFDDQFSVERPDGSNFTLKIRSTKLEDSAMYFCASRDDRAIHSPLHFGNGTRLTVT.

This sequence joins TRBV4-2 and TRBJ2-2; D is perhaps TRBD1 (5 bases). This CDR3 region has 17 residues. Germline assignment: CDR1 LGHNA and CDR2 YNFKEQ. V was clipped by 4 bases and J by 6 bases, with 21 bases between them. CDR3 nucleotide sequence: TGTGCCAGCAGCCCTCGGACAAACACCGATGTCCCCGGGGAGCTGTTTTTT. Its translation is CASSPRTNTDVPGELFF.

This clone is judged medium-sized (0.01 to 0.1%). CDR3: CASSKVGCRENTEAFF. The CDR3 DNA reads as TGTGCCAGCAGCAAAGTTGGGTGCAGGGAAAATACTGAAGCTTTCTTT. V and J are TRBV21-1 and TRBJ1-1; TRBD1, the table's D call, lacks a check against the DNA. TRBV21-1 is designated a pseudogene. This CDR3 contains 16 residues.

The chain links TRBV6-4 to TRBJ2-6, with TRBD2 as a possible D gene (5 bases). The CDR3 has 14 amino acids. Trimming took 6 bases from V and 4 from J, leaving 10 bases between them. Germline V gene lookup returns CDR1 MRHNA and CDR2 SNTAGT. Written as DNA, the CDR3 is TGTGCCAGCAGCGAGGGTGAAGGGGCCAACGTCCTGACTTTC. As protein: CASSEGEGANVLTF.

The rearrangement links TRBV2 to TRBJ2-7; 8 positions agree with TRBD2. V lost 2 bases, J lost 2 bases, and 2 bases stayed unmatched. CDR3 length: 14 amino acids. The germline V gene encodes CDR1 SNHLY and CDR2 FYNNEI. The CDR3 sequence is CASSELAGTYEQYF. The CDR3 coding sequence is TGTGCCAGCAGTGAATTAGCGGGAACCTACGAGCAGTACTTC.